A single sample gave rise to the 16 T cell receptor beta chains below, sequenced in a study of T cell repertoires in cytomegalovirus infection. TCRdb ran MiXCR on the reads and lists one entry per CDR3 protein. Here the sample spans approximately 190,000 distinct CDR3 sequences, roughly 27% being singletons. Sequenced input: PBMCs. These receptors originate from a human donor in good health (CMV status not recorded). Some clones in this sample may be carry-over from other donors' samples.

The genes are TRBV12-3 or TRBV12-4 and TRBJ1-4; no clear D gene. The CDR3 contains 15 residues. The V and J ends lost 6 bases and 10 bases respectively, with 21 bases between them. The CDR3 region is CASSPLGSGGGKLFF. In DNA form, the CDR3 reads TGTGCCAGCAGCCCCCTAGGGTCAGGAGGTGGAAAACTGTTTTTT.

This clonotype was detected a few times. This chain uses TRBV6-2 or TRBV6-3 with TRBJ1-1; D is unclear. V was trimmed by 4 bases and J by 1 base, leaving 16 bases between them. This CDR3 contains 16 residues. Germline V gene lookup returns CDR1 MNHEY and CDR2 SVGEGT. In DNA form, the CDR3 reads TGTGCCAGCAGTTCTTTTAATTACGGACGGAACACTGAAGCTTTCTTT. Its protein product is CASSSFNYGRNTEAFF.

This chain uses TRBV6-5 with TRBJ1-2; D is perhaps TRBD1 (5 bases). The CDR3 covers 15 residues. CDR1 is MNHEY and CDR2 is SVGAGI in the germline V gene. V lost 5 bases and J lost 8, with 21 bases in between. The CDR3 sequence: CASSRTLERGDGYTF. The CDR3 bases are TGTGCCAGCAGTCGGACCCTGGAGAGGGGTGACGGCTACACCTTC.

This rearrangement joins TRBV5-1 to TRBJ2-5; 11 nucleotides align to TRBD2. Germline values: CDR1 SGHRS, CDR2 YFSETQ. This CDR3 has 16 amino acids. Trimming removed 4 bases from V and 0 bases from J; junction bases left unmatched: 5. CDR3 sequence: CASSRLAGTYQETQYF. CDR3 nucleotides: TGCGCCAGCAGCCGACTAGCGGGGACGTACCAAGAGACCCAGTACTTC.

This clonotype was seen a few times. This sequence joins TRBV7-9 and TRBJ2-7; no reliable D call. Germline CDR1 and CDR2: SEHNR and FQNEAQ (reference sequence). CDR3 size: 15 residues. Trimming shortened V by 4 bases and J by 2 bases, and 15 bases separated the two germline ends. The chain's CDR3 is CASSSLRRLPYEQYF. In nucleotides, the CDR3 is TGTGCCAGCAGCTCGTTGCGCAGGCTGCCCTACGAGCAGTACTTC.

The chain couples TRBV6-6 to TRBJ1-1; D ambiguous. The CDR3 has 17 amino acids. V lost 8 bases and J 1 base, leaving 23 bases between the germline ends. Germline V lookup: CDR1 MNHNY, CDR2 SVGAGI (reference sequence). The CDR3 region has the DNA TGTGCCAGCCCTGAGCCGAGGAGCAGGCACCCGAACACTGAAGCTTTCTTT. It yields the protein CASPEPRSRHPNTEAFF.

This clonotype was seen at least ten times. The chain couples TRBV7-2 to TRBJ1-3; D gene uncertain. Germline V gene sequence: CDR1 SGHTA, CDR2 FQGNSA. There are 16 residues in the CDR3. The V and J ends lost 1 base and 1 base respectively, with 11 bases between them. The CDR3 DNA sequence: TGTGCCAGCAGCTTAGGCGCGACGAGATCTGGAAACACCATATATTTT. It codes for CASSLGATRSGNTIYF.

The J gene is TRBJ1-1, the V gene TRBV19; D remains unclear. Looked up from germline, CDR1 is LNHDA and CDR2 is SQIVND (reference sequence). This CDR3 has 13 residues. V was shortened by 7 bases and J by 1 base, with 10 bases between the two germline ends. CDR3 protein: CASNRKENTEAFF. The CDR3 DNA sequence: TGTGCCAGTAATCGAAAGGAGAACACTGAAGCTTTCTTT.

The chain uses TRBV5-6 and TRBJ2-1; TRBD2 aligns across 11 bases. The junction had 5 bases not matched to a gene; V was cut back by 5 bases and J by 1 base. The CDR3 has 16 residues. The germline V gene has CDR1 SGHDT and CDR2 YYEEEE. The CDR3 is CASSHRLAGSYNEQFF. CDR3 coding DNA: TGTGCCAGCAGTCACCGACTAGCGGGGTCCTACAATGAGCAGTTCTTC.

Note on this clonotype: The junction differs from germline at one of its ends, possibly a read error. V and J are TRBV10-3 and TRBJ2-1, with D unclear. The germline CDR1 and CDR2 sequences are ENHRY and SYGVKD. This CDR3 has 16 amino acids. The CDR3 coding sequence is TGTGCCATCAGTGAGGCGCTTGGCGGCTCCTACAAAGAGCAGTTCTTC. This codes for CAISEALGGSYKEQFF.

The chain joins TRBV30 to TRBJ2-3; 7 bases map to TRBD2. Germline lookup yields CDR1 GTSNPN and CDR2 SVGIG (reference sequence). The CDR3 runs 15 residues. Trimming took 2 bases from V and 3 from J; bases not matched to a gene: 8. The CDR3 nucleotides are TGTGCCTGGAGTCGGACTAGTGGGAGGACAGATACGCAGTATTTT. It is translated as CAWSRTSGRTDTQYF.

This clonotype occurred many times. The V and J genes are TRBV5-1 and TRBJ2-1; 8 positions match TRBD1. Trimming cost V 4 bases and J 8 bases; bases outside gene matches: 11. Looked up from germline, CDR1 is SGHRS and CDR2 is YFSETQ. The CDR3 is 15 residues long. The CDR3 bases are TGCGCCAGCAGCGTAGGCAGTACAGGGGGTCATGAGCAGTTCTTC. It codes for CASSVGSTGGHEQFF. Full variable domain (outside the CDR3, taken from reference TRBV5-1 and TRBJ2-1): KAGVTQTPRYLIKTRGQQVTLSCSPISGHRSVSWYQQTPGQGLQFLFEYFSETQRNKGNFPGRFSGRQFSNSRSEMNVSTLELGDSALYLCASSVGSTGGHEQFFGPGTRLTVL.

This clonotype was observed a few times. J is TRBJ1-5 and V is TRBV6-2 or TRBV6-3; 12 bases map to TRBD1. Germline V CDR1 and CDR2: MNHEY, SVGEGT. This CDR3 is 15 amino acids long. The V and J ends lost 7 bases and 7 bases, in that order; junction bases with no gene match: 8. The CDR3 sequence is CASNGDRGPSQPQHF. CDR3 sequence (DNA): TGTGCCAGCAACGGGGACAGGGGGCCTTCGCAGCCCCAGCATTTT.

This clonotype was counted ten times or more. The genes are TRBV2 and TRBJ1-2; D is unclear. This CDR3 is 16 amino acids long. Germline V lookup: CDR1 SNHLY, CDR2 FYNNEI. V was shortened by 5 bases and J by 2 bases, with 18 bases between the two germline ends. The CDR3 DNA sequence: TGTGCCAGCAGTCCCGAGAGGGCCTCGTCGAACTATGGCTACACCTTC. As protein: CASSPERASSNYGYTF.

The CDR3 region is CSAELTRTVETQYF. DNA of the CDR3: TGCAGTGCTGAATTAACACGGACTGTAGAGACCCAGTACTTC. The chain carries TRBV20-1 and TRBJ2-5, with a weak D call TRBD2 (5 bases). In germline, CDR1 is DFQATT, CDR2 SNEGSKA (reference sequence). This CDR3 spans 14 amino acids. The V gene lost 5 bases and the J gene lost 4 bases, with 17 bases spanning the gap.

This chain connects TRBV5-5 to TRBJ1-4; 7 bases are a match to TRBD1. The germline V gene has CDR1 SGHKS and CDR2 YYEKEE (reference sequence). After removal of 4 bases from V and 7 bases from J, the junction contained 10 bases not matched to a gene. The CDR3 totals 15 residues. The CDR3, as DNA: TGTGCCAGCAGCGGGTTGGGACAGAAAGGTGAAAAACTGTTTTTT. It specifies CASSGLGQKGEKLFF.